This T cell receptor beta chain was observed in a study of blood T cell repertoires in COVID-19. Germline V gene sequence: CDR1 LNHDA, CDR2 SQIVND (reference sequence). The CDR3 runs 16 residues. The V and J ends lost 8 bases and 1 base respectively, with 20 bases between them. TCRdb keeps only in-frame clones here, not all; method: immunoSEQ multiplex PCR. The table lists 200,000 to 250,000 clones, 80% to 95% of them singletons. The sequence derives from a man between 60 and 70 years old with COVID-19, enrolled during active disease. The sample was peripheral blood. J is TRBJ1-1 and V is TRBV19; TRBD1 might be the D (5 bases). For the CDR3, the DNA is TGTGCCAGTGTCCCGCGGGGACGAGCTGCGAACACTGAAGCTTTCTTT. This sequence encodes CASVPRGRAANTEAFF.